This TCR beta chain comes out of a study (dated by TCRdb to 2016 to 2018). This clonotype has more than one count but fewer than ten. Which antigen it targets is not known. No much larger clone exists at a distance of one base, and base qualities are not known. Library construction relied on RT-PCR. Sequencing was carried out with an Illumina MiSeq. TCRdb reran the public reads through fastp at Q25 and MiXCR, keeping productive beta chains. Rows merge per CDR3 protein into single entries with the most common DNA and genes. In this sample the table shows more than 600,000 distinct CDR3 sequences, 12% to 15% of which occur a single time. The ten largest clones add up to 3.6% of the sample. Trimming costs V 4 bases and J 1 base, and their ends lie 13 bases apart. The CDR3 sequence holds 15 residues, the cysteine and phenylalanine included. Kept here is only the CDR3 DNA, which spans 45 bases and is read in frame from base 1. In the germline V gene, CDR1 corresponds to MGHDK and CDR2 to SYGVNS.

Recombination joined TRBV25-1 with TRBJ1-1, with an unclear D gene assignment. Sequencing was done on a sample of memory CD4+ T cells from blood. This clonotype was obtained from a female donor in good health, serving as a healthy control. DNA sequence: TGTGCCAGCAGTGGAAACCAGGCTAGGAACACTGAAGCTTTCTTT. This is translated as CASSGNQARNTEAFF.